This T cell receptor (beta chain) stems from a study of shared clonotypes between healthy human individuals. Study-wide points: Only a few donors were included, so the genetic and exposure-history diversity represented was limited.

Study donors comprised healthy, HIV-negative adults devoid of recent acute infection or vaccination. Subsets obtained from CD4+ cells comprised CD45RA+ naive and CD45RA-negative memory cells. J was trimmed by 6 bases and V by 2 bases; bases with no gene match: 5. The germline V gene encodes CDR1 SGHNT and CDR2 YYREEE (reference sequence). This CDR3 spans 14 amino acids. Here immunoSEQ multiplex PCR was the method, and the copy in TCRdb shows in-frame clones only, minus some. The sample contains some 2.4 million clones, approximately 94% of which appear only once. As regards this clone: The antigen remains undetermined.

The receptor's source is a man younger than 35 in good health. Some clones in this sample may be carry-over from other donors' samples. The sequenced material came from naive CD4+ T cells from PBMCs. Subset: CD45RA+ positively selected. The rearrangement uses TRBV5-4 and TRBJ2-1, with TRBD2 identical over 7 bases. CDR3: CASSFAGAFNEQFF. The CDR3 nucleotides read TGTGCCAGCAGCTTTGCGGGAGCCTTCAATGAGCAGTTCTTC.